The 27 T cell receptor beta chains below were found in one sample sequenced in a study of shared clonotypes between healthy human individuals. Sequencing used immunoSEQ multiplex PCR; TCRdb keeps in-frame clones, though not all of them. The data show about 2.4 million clones, 93% seen once. The sequencing sample was made of naive CD4+ T cells from PBMCs. Specified subset: CD45RA+ positively selected. These receptor sequences come from a man younger than 35 in good health. Some clones in this sample may be carry-over from other donors' samples.

The chain couples TRBV19 to TRBJ1-5; possible D gene TRBD1, 5 bases. Per the germline V gene, CDR1 is LNHDA and CDR2 is SQIVND (reference sequence). Trimming left V 2 bases short and J 3 bases short, with 17 bases between. The CDR3 extends over 17 amino acids. The chain's CDR3 is CASSIWPNTGYNQPQHF. CDR3 in DNA: TGTGCCAGTAGTATATGGCCGAACACAGGATACAATCAGCCCCAGCATTTT.

DNA of the CDR3: TGTGCCAGCAGCTTAACCAGTTATTTCACTGAAGCTTTCTTT. It encodes CASSLTSYFTEAFF. The chain carries TRBV7-3 and TRBJ1-1; D unresolved. The germline V gene has CDR1 SGHTA and CDR2 FQGTGA. This CDR3 contains 14 residues. V lost 0 bases, J lost 4 bases, and 9 bases lay in between.

This clone was seen only once. This chain uses TRBV9 with TRBJ2-7, with 10 bases identical to TRBD1. Trimming took 2 bases from V and 6 from J; bases not matched to a gene: 11. Germline V gene sequence: CDR1 SGDLS, CDR2 YYNGEE. This CDR3 has 16 residues. The CDR3 DNA is TGTGCCAGCAGCGTCGATCCCGGGACAGGGGCCACCGAGCAGTACTTC. Protein product: CASSVDPGTGATEQYF.

The J gene is TRBJ2-3, the V gene TRBV9; tentative D call: TRBD2 (5 bases). The germline V gene has CDR1 SGDLS and CDR2 YYNGEE. V lost 3 bases to trimming and J lost 0 bases, with 11 bases between them. This CDR3 has 15 residues. For the CDR3, the DNA is TGTGCCAGCAGCGGGCGGGTAATAAGCACAGATACGCAGTATTTT. Translated, it gives CASSGRVISTDTQYF.

The chain couples TRBV10-3 to TRBJ1-6, with D maybe TRBD1 (6 bases). The V end lost 2 bases, the J end lost 7 bases, and 6 bases lay between the germline ends. CDR1 and CDR2 from the germline V gene are ENHRY and SYGVKD. The CDR3 loop spans 13 amino acids. This CDR3 is CAISEDRNSPLHF. CDR3 nucleotides: TGTGCCATCAGTGAGGACAGGAATTCACCCCTCCACTTT.

V is TRBV28 and J is TRBJ2-3; D unresolved. Germline lookup yields CDR1 MDHEN and CDR2 SYDVKM. The CDR3 spans 14 residues. Trimming cost V 3 bases and J 5 bases, with 12 bases left between them. The CDR3 here is CASSLALGGDTQYF. The CDR3 DNA reads as TGTGCCAGCAGTTTGGCGTTGGGCGGAGATACGCAGTATTTT.

This chain uses TRBV6-5 with TRBJ1-2; possibly TRBD1 for D (6 bases). The CDR3 runs 13 residues. Germline V gives CDR1 MNHEY, CDR2 SVGAGI. The germline V and J ends were trimmed by 8 bases and 4 bases, with 14 bases remaining between them. The chain's CDR3 is CASPKTTGYGYTF. The CDR3 DNA follows: TGTGCCAGCCCAAAAACGACAGGCTATGGCTACACCTTC.

This clone has a single count. V usage is TRBV6-1 and J usage is TRBJ2-3; tentatively, D is TRBD2 (5 bases). CDR1 is MNHNS, CDR2 SASEGT, per germline. There are 17 residues in the CDR3. Deletions cut 4 bases from V and 6 bases from J, with 23 bases between. CDR3: CASSGFSTRSRDDTQYF. The CDR3 coding sequence is TGTGCCAGCAGTGGTTTTTCGACCCGATCGAGGGATGATACGCAGTATTTT.

The chain links TRBV18 to TRBJ2-4, with 7 bases identical to TRBD1. The CDR3 is made up of 16 amino acids. Germline V lookup: CDR1 KGHSH, CDR2 LQKENI. V shed 4 bases, J shed 5 bases, and the junction held 11 bases outside the gene matches. This CDR3 is CASSLAGTVGQNIQYF. The CDR3 coding sequence is TGTGCCAGCTCACTTGCCGGGACAGTAGGCCAAAACATTCAGTACTTC.

The rearrangement uses TRBV30 and TRBJ2-5; 8 bases agree with TRBD1. The V and J ends lost 4 bases and 4 bases, in that order; junction bases with no gene match: 11. The germline gives CDR1 GTSNPN, CDR2 SVGIG (reference sequence). This CDR3 has 15 residues. Here the CDR3 reads CAWNEMDRDLETQYF. CDR3 nucleotide sequence: TGTGCCTGGAATGAGATGGACAGGGATCTAGAGACCCAGTACTTC.

This clone was detected once. This CDR3 is CASSPNMETQYF. CDR3 sequence (DNA): TGTGCCAGCAGCCCCAATATGGAGACCCAGTACTTC. V gene TRBV9 combines with J gene TRBJ2-5; D not resolved. Germline V gene data show CDR1 as SGDLS and CDR2 as YYNGEE. V dropped 4 bases and J dropped 5 bases, with 9 bases sitting between them. The CDR3 has 12 amino acids.

This chain links TRBV5-4 with TRBJ2-2; 9 bases map to TRBD2. After removal of 4 bases from V and 4 bases from J, the junction contained 5 bases not matched to a gene. The CDR3 runs 15 residues. Germline CDR1 is SGHNT and CDR2 is YYREEE (reference sequence). The CDR3 DNA reads as TGTGCCAGCAGCGCCGGACTAGCGTTCACCGGGGAGCTGTTTTTT. Encoded protein: CASSAGLAFTGELFF.

V gene TRBV2 combines with J gene TRBJ2-1, with 14 positions matching TRBD2. CDR1 SNHLY and CDR2 FYNNEI come from the germline V gene. This CDR3 contains 16 residues. The J segment lost 7 bases and the V segment lost 5 bases, leaving 7 bases of the junction unmatched. The CDR3 DNA follows: TGTGCCAGCAGTCTGGGACTAGCGGGAGTGGGGAATGAGCAGTTCTTC. This sequence encodes CASSLGLAGVGNEQFF.

V is TRBV19 and J is TRBJ2-7; D is ambiguous. Trimming shortened V by 9 bases and J by 3 bases, and 18 bases separated the two germline ends. Germline V gene data show CDR1 as LNHDA and CDR2 as SQIVND (reference sequence). This CDR3 comprises 14 residues. This CDR3 reads CASRKGPASYEQYF. CDR3 sequence (DNA): TGTGCCAGCAGAAAGGGCCCAGCCAGCTACGAGCAGTACTTC.

Concerning this clone itself: This may come from a read error, since a much larger clone is one base off. The rearrangement uses TRBV6-6 and TRBJ2-7, with D hard to call. The CDR3 consists of 15 residues. Germline values: CDR1 MNHNY, CDR2 SVGAGI (reference sequence). The CDR3 sequence: CACSFSGTGTGEQYF. For the CDR3, the DNA is TGTGCCTGCAGTTTCTCGGGTACTGGAACGGGCGAGCAGTACTTC.

This chain joins TRBV7-2 and TRBJ2-7; no clear D. V gave up 5 bases and J gave up 6 bases, with 17 bases separating them. Germline V gene data show CDR1 as SGHTA and CDR2 as FQGNSA. This CDR3 has 14 residues. The DNA for the CDR3 is TGTGCCAGCAGCCCACAACTTCTGGGGTCCGAGCAGTACTTC. Its protein product is CASSPQLLGSEQYF.

V usage is TRBV10-3 and J usage is TRBJ2-5; 7 positions match TRBD2. This CDR3 has 11 amino acids. Per the germline V gene, CDR1 is ENHRY and CDR2 is SYGVKD. The V gene end was trimmed by 10 bases and the J gene end by 4 bases; junction bases not matched to a gene: 3. The CDR3 here is CASSGGETQYF. CDR3 in DNA: TGTGCCAGTTCGGGGGGAGAGACCCAGTACTTC.

This chain uses TRBV2 with TRBJ2-7; D is uncertain. This CDR3 region has 18 residues. Trimming pared 0 bases from V and 5 bases from J, leaving 23 bases between. In germline, CDR1 is SNHLY, CDR2 FYNNEI. The CDR3 loop reads CASSEAGKAWIVVHEQYF. CDR3 coding DNA: TGTGCCAGCAGTGAAGCAGGGAAAGCATGGATAGTAGTCCACGAGCAGTACTTC. Full variable domain (remainder filled in from reference TRBV2 and TRBJ2-7): EPEVTQTPSHQVTQMGQEVILRCVPISNHLYFYWYRQILGQKVEFLVSFYNNEISEKSEIFDDQFSVERPDGSNFTLKIRSTKLEDSAMYFCASSEAGKAWIVVHEQYFGPGTRLTVT.

The CDR3 region is CASSPEGRRNTIYF. DNA for the CDR3: TGTGCCAGCAGCCCAGAGGGGAGGCGAAACACCATATATTTT. The chain is built from TRBV7-6 and TRBJ1-3, with D possibly being TRBD1 (5 bases). This CDR3 is built from 14 residues. Germline V CDR1 and CDR2: SGHVS, FNYEAQ. Trimming cost V 5 bases and J 5 bases, with 13 bases left between them.

The chain combines TRBV28 with TRBJ1-2; 10 positions agree with TRBD1. The CDR3 has 17 amino acids. J lost 3 bases, V lost 4 bases, and 11 bases had no gene match. The V gene's germline CDR1 is MDHEN and CDR2 SYDVKM. The CDR3 sequence: CASSSAGTGVGDYGYTF. In DNA, the CDR3 is TGTGCCAGCAGTTCCGCCGGGACAGGGGTTGGTGACTATGGCTACACCTTC.

About this clone: At one of its ends the junction is not consistent with the germline gene, which may arise from a read error. The rearrangement links TRBV29-1 to TRBJ2-5; D uncertain. This CDR3 spans 14 amino acids. Looked up from germline, CDR1 is SQVTM and CDR2 is ANQGSEA. In nucleotides, the CDR3 is TGCGGCGTTGATCTCGGACGAACTCTAGAGACCCAGTACTTC. It yields the protein CGVDLGRTLETQYF.

The chain employs TRBV6-1 and TRBJ2-5, with D hard to call. Germline V gene sequence: CDR1 MNHNS, CDR2 SASEGT. The V end was cut by 6 bases, the J end by 7 bases, with 9 bases between. The CDR3 runs to 11 residues. Here the CDR3 reads CASSERWTQYF. The CDR3 bases are TGTGCCAGCAGCGAAAGATGGACCCAGTACTTC.

The chain recombines TRBV28 with TRBJ1-4, with D possibly being TRBD1 (5 bases). V was cut by 2 bases and J by 8 bases, with 12 bases left in between. The CDR3 consists of 14 residues. The V gene's germline CDR1 is MDHEN and CDR2 SYDVKM. The CDR3 DNA reads as TGTGCCAGCAGTTTACGGCAGGGTTGGGAAAAACTGTTTTTT. Protein product: CASSLRQGWEKLFF.

This chain links TRBV4-2 with TRBJ1-5, with D perhaps matching TRBD1 (5 bases). The CDR3 consists of 17 residues. CDR1 and CDR2 (germline): LGHNA, YNFKEQ. The V end lost 4 bases, the J end lost 4 bases, and 20 bases lay between the germline ends. CDR3 DNA: TGTGCCAGCAGCCCCGGGACGGCCCAAGGAGGGAATCAGCCCCAGCATTTT. It is translated as CASSPGTAQGGNQPQHF.

The chain couples TRBV11-2 to TRBJ1-4; D remains ambiguous. CDR1 is SGHAT, CDR2 FQNNGV, per germline. Trimming cost V 5 bases and J 8 bases, with 15 bases left between them. There are 14 residues in the CDR3. CDR3: CASSTRGRGEKLFF. The CDR3 nucleotides read TGTGCCAGCAGCACTAGAGGGAGAGGAGAAAAACTGTTTTTT.

J is TRBJ2-1 and V is TRBV28, with no clear D. The CDR3 contains 17 residues. Germline CDR1 and CDR2: MDHEN and SYDVKM. Trimming cost V 5 bases and J 0 bases, with 17 bases left between them. DNA for the CDR3: TGTGCCAGCAGTCCTGCGTGGCCCGCCAGCTCCTACAATGAGCAGTTCTTC. Protein sequence: CASSPAWPASSYNEQFF.

The rearrangement joins TRBV27 to TRBJ2-3, with 7 bases aligning to TRBD1. With 11 bases clipped from V and 5 bases from J, the junction kept 10 bases outside the gene matches. This CDR3 is 13 amino acids long. Germline assignment: CDR1 MNHEY and CDR2 SMNVEV (reference sequence). CDR3: CACHRGAGDTQYF. CDR3 in DNA: TGTGCCTGTCACAGGGGCGCAGGAGATACGCAGTATTTT.